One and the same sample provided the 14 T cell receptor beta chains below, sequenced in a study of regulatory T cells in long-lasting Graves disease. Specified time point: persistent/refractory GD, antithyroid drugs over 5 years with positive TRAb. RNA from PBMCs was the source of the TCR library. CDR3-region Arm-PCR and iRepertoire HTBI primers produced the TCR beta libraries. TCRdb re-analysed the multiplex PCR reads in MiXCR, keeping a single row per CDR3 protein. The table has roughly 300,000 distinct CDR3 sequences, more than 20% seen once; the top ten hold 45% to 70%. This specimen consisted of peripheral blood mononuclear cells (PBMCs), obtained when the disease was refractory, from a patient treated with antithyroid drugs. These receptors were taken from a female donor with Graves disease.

CDR3 amino acids: CASTTRDIQDYEQYF. The CDR3 DNA follows: TGTGCCAGCACCACCCGGGACATCCAAGACTACGAGCAGTACTTC. V and J are TRBV28 and TRBJ2-7; perhaps TRBD1 as D (6 bases). CDR1 and CDR2 (germline): MDHEN, SYDVKM. Trimming removed 7 bases at V and 3 bases at J, with 19 bases between. This CDR3 has 15 amino acids.

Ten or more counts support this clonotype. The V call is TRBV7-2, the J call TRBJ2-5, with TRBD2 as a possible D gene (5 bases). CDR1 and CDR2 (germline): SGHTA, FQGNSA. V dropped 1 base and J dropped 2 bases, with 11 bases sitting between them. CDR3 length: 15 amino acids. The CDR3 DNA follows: TGTGCCAGCAGCTTAGTATGGGGAGAGCAAGAGACCCAGTACTTC. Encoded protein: CASSLVWGEQETQYF.

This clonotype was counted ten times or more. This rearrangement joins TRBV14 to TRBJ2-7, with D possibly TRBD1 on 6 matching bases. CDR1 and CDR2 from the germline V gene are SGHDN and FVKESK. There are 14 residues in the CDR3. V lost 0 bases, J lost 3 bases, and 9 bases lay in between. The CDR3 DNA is TGTGCCAGCAGCCAAGAAGGGACAAACTACGAGCAGTACTTC. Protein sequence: CASSQEGTNYEQYF. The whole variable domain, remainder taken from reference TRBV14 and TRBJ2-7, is EAGVTQFPSHSVIEKGQTVTLRCDPISGHDNLYWYRRVMGKEIKFLLHFVKESKQDESGMPNNRFLAERTGGTYSTLKVQPAELEDSGVYFCASSQEGTNYEQYFGPGTRLTVT.

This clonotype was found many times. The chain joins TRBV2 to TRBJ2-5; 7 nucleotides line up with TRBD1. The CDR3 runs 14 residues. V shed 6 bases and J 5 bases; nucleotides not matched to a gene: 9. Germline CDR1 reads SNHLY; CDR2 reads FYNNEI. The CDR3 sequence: CASRQTTGRETQYF. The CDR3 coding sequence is TGTGCCAGCAGACAAACGACAGGGCGGGAGACCCAGTACTTC.

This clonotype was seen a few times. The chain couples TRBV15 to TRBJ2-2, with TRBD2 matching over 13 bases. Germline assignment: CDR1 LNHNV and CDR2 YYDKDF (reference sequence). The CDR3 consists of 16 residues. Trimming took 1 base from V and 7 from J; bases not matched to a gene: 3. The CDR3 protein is CATSRVGTSGVGELFF. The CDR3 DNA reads TGTGCCACCAGCAGAGTGGGGACTAGCGGGGTCGGGGAGCTGTTTTTT.

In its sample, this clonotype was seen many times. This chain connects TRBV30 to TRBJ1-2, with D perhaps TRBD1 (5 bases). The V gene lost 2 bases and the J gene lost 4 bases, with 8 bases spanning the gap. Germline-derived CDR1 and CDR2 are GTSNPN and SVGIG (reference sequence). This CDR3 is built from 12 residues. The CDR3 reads CAWSSDSYGYTF. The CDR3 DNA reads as TGTGCCTGGAGTTCTGACAGCTATGGCTACACCTTC.

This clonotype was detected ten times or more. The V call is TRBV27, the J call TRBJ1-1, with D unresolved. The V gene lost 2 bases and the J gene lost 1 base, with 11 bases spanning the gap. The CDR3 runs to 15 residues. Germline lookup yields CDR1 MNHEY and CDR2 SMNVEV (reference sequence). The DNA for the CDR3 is TGTGCCAGCAGTTTAAGTTTGGCCCAGAACACTGAAGCTTTCTTT. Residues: CASSLSLAQNTEAFF.

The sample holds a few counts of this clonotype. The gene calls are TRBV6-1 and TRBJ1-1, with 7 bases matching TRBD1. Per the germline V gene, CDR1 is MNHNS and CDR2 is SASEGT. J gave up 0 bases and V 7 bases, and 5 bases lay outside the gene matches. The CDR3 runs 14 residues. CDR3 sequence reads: CASTPTGLNTEAFF. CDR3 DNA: TGTGCCAGCACCCCGACAGGGTTGAACACTGAAGCTTTCTTT.

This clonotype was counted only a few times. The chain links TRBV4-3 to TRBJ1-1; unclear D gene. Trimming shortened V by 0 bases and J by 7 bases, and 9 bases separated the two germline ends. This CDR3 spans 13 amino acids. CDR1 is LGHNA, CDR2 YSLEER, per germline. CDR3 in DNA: TGCGCCAGCAGCCAAGATCATGGTCTTGAAGCTTTCTTT. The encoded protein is CASSQDHGLEAFF.

Here the CDR3 DNA reads TGCAGTGCTAGCGGGACAGGGCCAAATCAGCCCCAGCATTTT. Amino acids: CSASGTGPNQPQHF. V is TRBV20-1 and J is TRBJ1-5, with TRBD1 matching 9 bases. The CDR3 covers 14 residues. Trimming removed 3 bases from V and 4 bases from J; junction bases left unmatched: 4. Germline CDR1 reads DFQATT; CDR2 reads SNEGSKA (reference sequence).

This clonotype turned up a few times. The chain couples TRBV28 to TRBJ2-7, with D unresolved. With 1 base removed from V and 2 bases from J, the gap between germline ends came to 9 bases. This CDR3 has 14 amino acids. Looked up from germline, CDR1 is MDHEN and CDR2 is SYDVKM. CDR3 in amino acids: CASSLSGLPYEQYF. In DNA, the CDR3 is TGTGCCAGCAGTTTATCTGGCTTGCCCTACGAGCAGTACTTC. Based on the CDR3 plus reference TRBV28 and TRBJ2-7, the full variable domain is DVKVTQSSRYLVKRTGEKVFLECVQDMDHENMFWYRQDPGLGLRLIYFSYDVKMKEKGDIPEGYSVSREKKERFSLILESASTNQTSMYLCASSLSGLPYEQYFGPGTRLTVT.

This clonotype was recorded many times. The DNA for the CDR3 is TGTGCCAGCAGTCGGACGGACGTCTATGGCTACACCTTC. Encoded protein: CASSRTDVYGYTF. V usage is TRBV6-1 and J usage is TRBJ1-2; D call uncertain. Between the trimmed V and J ends, which lost 5 bases and 4 bases, there was a span of 11 bases. Germline V gene sequence: CDR1 MNHNS, CDR2 SASEGT. CDR3 length: 13 amino acids.

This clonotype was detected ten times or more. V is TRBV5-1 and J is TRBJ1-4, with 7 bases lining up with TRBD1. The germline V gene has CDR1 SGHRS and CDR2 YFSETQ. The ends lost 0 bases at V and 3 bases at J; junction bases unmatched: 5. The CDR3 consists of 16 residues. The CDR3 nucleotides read TGCGCCAGCAGCTTGGCTCCGGGACAGCCTAATGAAAAACTGTTTTTT. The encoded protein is CASSLAPGQPNEKLFF.

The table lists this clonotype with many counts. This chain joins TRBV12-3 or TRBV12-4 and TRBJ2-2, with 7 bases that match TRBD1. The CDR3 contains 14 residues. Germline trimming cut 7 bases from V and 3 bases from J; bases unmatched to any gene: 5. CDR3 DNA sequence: TGTGCCAGCATCGGGACAGATCACACCGGGGAGCTGTTTTTT. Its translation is CASIGTDHTGELFF.